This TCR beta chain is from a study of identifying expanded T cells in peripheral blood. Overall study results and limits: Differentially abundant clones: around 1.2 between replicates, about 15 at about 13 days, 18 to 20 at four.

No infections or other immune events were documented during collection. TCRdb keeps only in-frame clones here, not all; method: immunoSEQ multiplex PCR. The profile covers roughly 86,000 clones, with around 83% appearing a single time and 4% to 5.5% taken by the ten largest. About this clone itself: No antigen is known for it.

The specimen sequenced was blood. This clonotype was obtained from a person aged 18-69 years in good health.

The CDR3 coding sequence is TGTGCCAGCAGCCCCCTGAAGGGCCCGAACACTGAAGCTTTCTTT. Protein product: CASSPLKGPNTEAFF. The V call is TRBV14, the J call TRBJ1-1, with D uncertain. Per germline, CDR1 SGHDN and CDR2 FVKESK. The germline V and J ends were trimmed by 4 bases and 1 base, with 13 bases remaining between them. The CDR3 runs to 15 residues.